The rows below give T cell receptor beta chains drawn from one sample of a study of shared clonotypes between healthy human individuals. Data came from immunoSEQ multiplex PCR; TCRdb stores just in-frame clones and leaves some out. The sample lists about 2.4 million clones; more than 80% were seen once. Sequencing input: naive CD4+ T cells sorted from blood. These TCRs come from a man aged 18 to 30 in good health. The CDR3 runs from the conserved cysteine through the conserved F or W. The order of the fields is J gene, D gene, V gene, CDR3 protein, CDR3 DNA. A D gene is named only where the DNA matches it firmly.

J: TRBJ2-1
D: TRBD1
V: TRBV19
CDR3: CASSYRGENEQFF
DNA: TGTGCCAGTAGTTACAGGGGGGAGAATGAGCAGTTCTTC

J: TRBJ2-3
D: TRBD1
V: TRBV6-1
CDR3: CASSEALRGLGGANTQYF
DNA: TGTGCCAGCAGTGAAGCGCTGAGGGGGCTAGGGGGTGCAAATACGCAGTATTTT

J: TRBJ1-2
D: TRBD1
V: TRBV5-1
CDR3: CASSLRPTGVDGYTF
DNA: TGCGCCAGCAGCCTCCGGCCGACAGGGGTGGATGGCTACACCTTC

J: TRBJ1-3
D: -
V: TRBV13
CDR3: CASSSDRTGNTIYF
DNA: TGTGCCAGCAGCTCCGATCGGACTGGAAACACCATATATTTT

J: TRBJ1-5
D: -
V: TRBV4-1
CDR3: CASSQDKSRGLNQPQHF
DNA: TGCGCCAGCAGCCAAGACAAATCTAGGGGACTCAATCAGCCCCAGCATTTT

J: TRBJ1-1
D: TRBD1
V: TRBV28
CDR3: CASSLYSRGPNTEAFF
DNA: TGTGCCAGCAGTTTATACTCCAGGGGGCCCAACACTGAAGCTTTCTTT

J: TRBJ2-4
D: -
V: TRBV30
CDR3: CAWSVPGKAKNIQYF
DNA: TGTGCCTGGAGTGTACCAGGGAAGGCCAAAAACATTCAGTACTTC

J: TRBJ2-7
D: -
V: TRBV30
CDR3: CAWSVLGPPSEQYF
DNA: TGTGCCTGGAGTGTACTGGGTCCGCCTAGCGAGCAGTACTTC

J: TRBJ2-3
D: TRBD2
V: TRBV19
CDR3: CASSIGRGGLTDTQYF
DNA: TGTGCCAGTAGTATAGGCCGGGGGGGGCTTACAGATACGCAGTATTTT

J: TRBJ2-1
D: TRBD2
V: TRBV29-1
CDR3: CSGRLAAGGNEQFF
DNA: TGCAGCGGCCGACTAGCCGCGGGCGGGAATGAGCAGTTCTTC